This entry lists 27 T cell receptor beta chains sequenced from one sample in a study of post-analysis software for immune sequencing data (dated by TCRdb to between 2015 and 2016). Study-wide findings and limitations: Four or five TRBV segments, including TRBV5-6, TRBV5-1 and TRBV20-1, were significantly more frequent in patients than controls.

Libraries were made using PCR. Sequencing took place on an Illumina HiSeq 2500. To reduce PCR and sequencing biases, unique molecular identifiers were built into the TCR beta cDNA libraries. In-frame beta chains were kept once TCRdb had trimmed the public reads at Q25 with fastp and called clones with MiXCR. Under each unique CDR3 protein, matching rows form one entry showing the most common genes and DNA. The sample records around 770,000 distinct CDR3 sequences, about 45% of which are singletons. Approximately 5% of the sample rests with the top ten. What these receptors recognize is not known. Sequencing was performed on blood. Receptors originate from a girl between 5 and 17 years old with multiple sclerosis.

The V and J genes are TRBV6-6 and TRBJ2-3; maybe TRBD2 (6 bases). Trimming removed 3 bases from V and 0 bases from J, with 10 bases in between. The CDR3 consists of 15 residues. Per the germline V gene, CDR1 is MNHNY and CDR2 is SVGAGI (reference sequence). This CDR3 reads CASSYLAPSTDTQYF. The DNA for the CDR3 is TGTGCCAGCAGTTATCTAGCGCCTAGCACAGATACGCAGTATTTT.

This clonotype was found a few times. The chain couples TRBV12-3 or TRBV12-4 to TRBJ1-5; no definite D call. The CDR3 spans 12 residues. Trimming shortened V by 6 bases and J by 5 bases, and 8 bases separated the two germline ends. The CDR3 DNA sequence: TGTGCCAGCAGGATAGCTGATCAGCCCCAGCATTTT. Translating gives CASRIADQPQHF.

This chain connects TRBV12-3 or TRBV12-4 to TRBJ2-3; TRBD2 agrees at 8 bases. The ends lost 5 bases at V and 13 bases at J; junction bases unmatched: 11. The CDR3 contains 13 residues. CDR3 protein: CASSAGGPAVEYF. CDR3 DNA sequence: TGTGCCAGCAGTGCGGGGGGCCCAGCGGTAGAGTATTTT.

The chain couples TRBV20-1 to TRBJ2-5, with 11 bases aligning to TRBD2. This CDR3 is 16 amino acids long. The junction had 10 bases not matched to a gene; V was cut back by 3 bases and J by 4 bases. Germline-derived CDR1 and CDR2 are DFQATT and SNEGSKA (reference sequence). Here the CDR3 DNA reads TGCAGTGCTAGCCCCTTAGCGGGAGGGGTAGGAGAGACCCAGTACTTC. Protein product: CSASPLAGGVGETQYF.

The CDR3: CSVSPTGQVNEQFF. The CDR3 region has the DNA TGCAGCGTAAGCCCCACGGGGCAGGTCAATGAGCAGTTCTTC. The rearrangement links TRBV29-1 to TRBJ2-1; D could derive from TRBD1 or TRBD2 (5 bases each). In germline, CDR1 is SQVTM, CDR2 ANQGSEA. Trimming left V 6 bases short and J 6 bases short, with 18 bases between. The CDR3 is made up of 14 amino acids.

This chain uses TRBV20-1 with TRBJ2-1; 8 nucleotides match TRBD2. The CDR3 runs to 16 residues. V was clipped by 3 bases and J by 10 bases; unmatched bases: 17. The germline V gene has CDR1 DFQATT and CDR2 SNEGSKA (reference sequence). DNA for the CDR3: TGCAGTGCTAGTGGGGCTTGGGCTAGCGGGTGGCAGGAGCAGTTCTTC. The encoded protein is CSASGAWASGWQEQFF.

The chain links TRBV10-1 to TRBJ1-2; D is uncertain. The CDR3 covers 13 residues. Deletions cut 0 bases from V and 9 bases from J, with 11 bases between. Germline lookup yields CDR1 WNHNN and CDR2 SYGVQD (reference sequence). CDR3 in amino acids: CASSESTGASYTF. DNA for the CDR3: TGCGCCAGCAGTGAGTCGACGGGCGCAAGCTACACCTTC.

The rearrangement joins TRBV20-1 to TRBJ2-5; either TRBD1 or TRBD2 may supply D (6 bases each). CDR1 and CDR2 from the germline V gene are DFQATT and SNEGSKA (reference sequence). The V and J ends lost 5 bases and 2 bases respectively, with 12 bases between them. The CDR3 consists of 13 residues. CDR3 coding DNA: TGCAGTGCTTGCCCGGGGGCTCAAGAGACCCAGTACTTC. It codes for CSACPGAQETQYF.

This chain connects TRBV24-1 to TRBJ2-1, with D possibly matching TRBD1 (6 bases). Germline CDR1 reads KGHDR; CDR2 reads SFDVKD. This CDR3 spans 11 amino acids. V was cut by 10 bases and J by 4 bases, with 7 bases left in between. This chain's CDR3 is CATGQYNEQFF. The CDR3 DNA reads as TGTGCCACAGGACAGTACAATGAGCAGTTCTTC.

This clonotype came up a few times. The genes are TRBV12-3 or TRBV12-4 and TRBJ2-3; D gene ambiguous. The CDR3 totals 14 residues. Between the trimmed V and J ends, which lost 6 bases and 4 bases, there was a span of 14 bases. In DNA, the CDR3 is TGTGCCAGCAGACCACACGGACGTGCAGATACGCAGTATTTT. Translated, it gives CASRPHGRADTQYF.

This clonotype has more than one count but fewer than ten. The J gene is TRBJ1-1, the V gene TRBV5-1; 7 bases line up with TRBD1. The CDR3 loop spans 13 amino acids. The J segment lost 8 bases and the V segment lost 5 bases, leaving 9 bases of the junction unmatched. Germline V CDR1 and CDR2: SGHRS, YFSETQ. Here the CDR3 reads CASSSTGDLEAFF. CDR3 DNA sequence: TGCGCCAGCAGTTCTACAGGGGACTTAGAAGCTTTCTTT.

The chain has TRBV15 and TRBJ2-7; D perhaps matches TRBD2 (5 bases). The CDR3 is 18 residues long. CDR1 is LNHNV, CDR2 YYDKDF, per germline (reference sequence). Deletions cut 5 bases from V and 0 bases from J, with 23 bases between. CDR3 loop: CATSPRPRGSDPSYEQYF. CDR3 in DNA: TGTGCCACCAGCCCCAGACCCCGGGGTAGCGATCCCTCCTACGAGCAGTACTTC. Full variable domain (remainder filled in from reference TRBV15 and TRBJ2-7): DAMVIQNPRYQVTQFGKPVTLSCSQTLNHNVMYWYQQKSSQAPKLLFHYYDKDFNNEADTPDNFQSRRPNTSFCFLDIRSPGLGDTAMYLCATSPRPRGSDPSYEQYFGPGTRLTVT.

V usage is TRBV7-3 and J usage is TRBJ2-5, with 10 bases identical to TRBD2. The last part of the DNA fits TRBJ2-7 better; the J call may be wrong. This CDR3 is 16 amino acids long. The germline CDR1 and CDR2 sequences are SGHTA and FQGTGA. CDR3 protein: CASSLGLAEDYYEQYF. DNA of the CDR3: TGTGCCAGCAGCCTCGGACTAGCGGAGGATTACTACGAGCAGTACTTC.

This clonotype was observed a handful of times. J is TRBJ2-7 and V is TRBV12-3 or TRBV12-4, with D uncertain. Trimming removed 3 bases at V and 6 bases at J, with 15 bases between. The CDR3 is 14 residues long. CDR3 in DNA: TGTGCCAGCAGTTTCCCGGGCCAAAGGGTCGAGCAGTACTTC. Its translation is CASSFPGQRVEQYF.

The V and J genes are TRBV7-6 and TRBJ2-3; 7 bases are shared with TRBD2. The germline CDR1 and CDR2 sequences are SGHVS and FNYEAQ. V was clipped by 6 bases and J by 4 bases; unmatched bases: 10. This CDR3 contains 15 residues. The CDR3 reads CASRPLAGVADTQYF. The CDR3 nucleotides are TGTGCCAGCAGACCGCTGGCGGGAGTTGCAGATACGCAGTATTTT.

The sample holds one count of this clonotype. The chain uses TRBV29-1 and TRBJ1-6; TRBD1 matches at 10 bases. The CDR3 is 13 residues long. V shed 7 bases and J 9 bases; nucleotides not matched to a gene: 6. Germline V gene data show CDR1 as SQVTM and CDR2 as ANQGSEA. The CDR3 region has the DNA TGCAGCGCCCTCGGGGACAGGGGTTCACCCCTCCACTTT. It is translated as CSALGDRGSPLHF.

This sequence joins TRBV9 and TRBJ2-1, with 7 bases identical to TRBD1. In germline, CDR1 is SGDLS, CDR2 YYNGEE. J gave up 3 bases and V 3 bases, and 9 bases lay outside the gene matches. CDR3 size: 16 residues. CDR3 sequence reads: CASSGRGQTDYNEQFF. Written as DNA, the CDR3 is TGTGCCAGCAGCGGTCGGGGACAGACGGACTACAATGAGCAGTTCTTC.

This clonotype was observed a handful of times. V gene TRBV20-1 combines with J gene TRBJ2-1, with 9 nucleotides matching TRBD2. The CDR3 spans 15 residues. The V segment lost 5 bases and the J segment 5 bases; nucleotides outside the gene matches: 10. Germline lookup yields CDR1 DFQATT and CDR2 SNEGSKA (reference sequence). CDR3 loop: CSAYKTSGQNNEQFF. The CDR3 DNA sequence: TGCAGTGCTTACAAAACTAGCGGGCAAAACAATGAGCAGTTCTTC.

Concerning this clonotype itself: At one end the junction does not follow the germline gene, possibly because of a read error. V usage is TRBV7-2 and J usage is TRBJ1-6; 7 bases match TRBD1. Germline V gives CDR1 SGHTA, CDR2 FQGNSA. This CDR3 has 16 residues. CDR3 bases: TGTGCCTGCAGCCGCCCGGGACAGAGGGCCCATTCACCCCTCCACTTT. Its protein product is CACSRPGQRAHSPLHF.

This clonotype showed up just a few times. V gene TRBV27 combines with J gene TRBJ2-1; D may match TRBD1 or TRBD2 (5 bases each). Germline CDR1 MNHEY, CDR2 SMNVEV (reference sequence). The CDR3 totals 14 residues. Deletions cut 3 bases from V and 12 bases from J, with 18 bases between. CDR3 bases: TGTGCCAGCAGTTTCCGGGACCTTGGGCTCAGGCAGTTCTTC. It specifies CASSFRDLGLRQFF.

This clonotype has a handful of counts. The chain employs TRBV29-1 and TRBJ2-5, with a possible D match to TRBD1 (6 bases). V dropped 7 bases and J dropped 4 bases, with 10 bases sitting between them. The CDR3 is 11 residues long. CDR1 and CDR2 from the germline V gene are SQVTM and ANQGSEA. The CDR3 nucleotides read TGCAGCGCCTACAGGGTAGAGACCCAGTACTTC. Residues: CSAYRVETQYF.

The V and J genes are TRBV29-1 and TRBJ1-1; tentative D call: TRBD1 (6 bases). V dropped 7 bases and J dropped 0 bases, with 12 bases sitting between them. This CDR3 comprises 13 residues. Germline V lookup: CDR1 SQVTM, CDR2 ANQGSEA. The CDR3 nucleotides are TGCAGCGAACTGGGGGCCCTGAACACTGAAGCTTTCTTT. Protein: CSELGALNTEAFF.

V and J are TRBV7-9 and TRBJ2-6; D may be TRBD2 (5 bases). The V and J ends lost 5 bases and 0 bases respectively, with 11 bases between them. The germline V gene encodes CDR1 SEHNR and CDR2 FQNEAQ (reference sequence). The CDR3 consists of 16 residues. Here the CDR3 reads CASSPDWPSGANVLTF. The CDR3 nucleotides are TGTGCCAGCAGCCCGGACTGGCCCTCTGGGGCCAACGTCCTGACTTTC.

This clonotype appeared a few times. V gene TRBV5-1 combines with J gene TRBJ1-2; D gene ambiguous. CDR1 and CDR2 from the germline V gene are SGHRS and YFSETQ. This CDR3 region has 14 residues. Trimming removed 1 base from V and 6 bases from J, with 13 bases in between. The CDR3: CASSLSDSDDGYTF. The CDR3 DNA reads TGCGCCAGCAGCTTGTCTGATTCAGACGATGGCTACACCTTC.

This clonotype was seen a few times. V usage is TRBV29-1 and J usage is TRBJ2-3; no definite D call. This CDR3 has 14 amino acids. V lost 1 base to trimming and J lost 6 bases, with 14 bases between them. Germline values: CDR1 SQVTM, CDR2 ANQGSEA. The CDR3 region has the DNA TGCAGCGTTGAAGGCGGCCAGAGTATGGATACGCAGTATTTT. It codes for CSVEGGQSMDTQYF.

Only a few counts were recorded for this clonotype. This rearrangement joins TRBV20-1 to TRBJ2-7, with TRBD2 as a possible D gene (5 bases). V dropped 3 bases and J dropped 0 bases, with 12 bases sitting between them. Germline V gene sequence: CDR1 DFQATT, CDR2 SNEGSKA (reference sequence). The length of the CDR3 is 14 residues. The CDR3 loop reads CSASARTYSYEQYF. The CDR3 nucleotides are TGCAGTGCTAGTGCGCGGACTTACTCCTACGAGCAGTACTTC.

This clonotype was detected a few times. The rearrangement uses TRBV7-8 and TRBJ2-3; the match to TRBD2 covers 11 bases. CDR1 SGHVS and CDR2 FQNEAQ come from the germline V gene. The CDR3 totals 16 residues. J lost 4 bases, V lost 5 bases, and 8 bases had no gene match. CDR3 region: CASSNTRLAGSDTQYF. CDR3 in DNA: TGTGCCAGCAGCAACACCCGACTAGCGGGATCAGATACGCAGTATTTT.